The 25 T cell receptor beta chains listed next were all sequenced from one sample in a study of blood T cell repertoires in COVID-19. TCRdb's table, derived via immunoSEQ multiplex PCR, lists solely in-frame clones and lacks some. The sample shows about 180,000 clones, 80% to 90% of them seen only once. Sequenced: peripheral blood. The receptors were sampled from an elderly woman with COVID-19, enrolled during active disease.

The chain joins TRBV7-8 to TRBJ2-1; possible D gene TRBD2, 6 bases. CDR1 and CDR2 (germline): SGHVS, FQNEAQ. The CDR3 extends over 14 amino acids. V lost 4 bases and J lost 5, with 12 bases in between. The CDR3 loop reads CASSWPGLHNEQFF. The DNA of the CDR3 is TGTGCCAGCAGCTGGCCGGGACTTCACAATGAGCAGTTCTTC.

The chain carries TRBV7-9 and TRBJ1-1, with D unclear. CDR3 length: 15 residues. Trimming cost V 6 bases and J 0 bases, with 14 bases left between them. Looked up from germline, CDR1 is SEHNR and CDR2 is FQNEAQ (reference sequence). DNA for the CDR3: TGTGCCAGCAGTCCCACTGACTACATGAACACTGAAGCTTTCTTT. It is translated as CASSPTDYMNTEAFF.

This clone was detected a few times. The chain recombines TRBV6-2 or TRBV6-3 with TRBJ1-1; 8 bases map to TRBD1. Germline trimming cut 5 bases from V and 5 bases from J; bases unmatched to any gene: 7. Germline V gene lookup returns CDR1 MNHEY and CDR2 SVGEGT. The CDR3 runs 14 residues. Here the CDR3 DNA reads TGTGCCAGCAGTCTCGGGACAGGAAGAACTGAAGCTTTCTTT. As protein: CASSLGTGRTEAFF.

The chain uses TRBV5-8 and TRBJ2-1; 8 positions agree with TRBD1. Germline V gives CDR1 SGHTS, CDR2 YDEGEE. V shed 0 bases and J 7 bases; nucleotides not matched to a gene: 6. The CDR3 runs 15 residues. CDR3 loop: CASSLVQGASNEQFF. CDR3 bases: TGTGCCAGCAGCTTGGTCCAGGGGGCTTCGAATGAGCAGTTCTTC.

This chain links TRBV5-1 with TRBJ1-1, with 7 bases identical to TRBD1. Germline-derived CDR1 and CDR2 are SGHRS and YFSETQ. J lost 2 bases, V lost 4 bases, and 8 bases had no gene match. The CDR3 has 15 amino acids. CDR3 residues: CASSLFGQANTEAFF. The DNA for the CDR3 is TGCGCCAGCAGCCTCTTCGGACAGGCAAACACTGAAGCTTTCTTT. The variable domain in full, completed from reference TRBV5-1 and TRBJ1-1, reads KAGVTQTPRYLIKTRGQQVTLSCSPISGHRSVSWYQQTPGQGLQFLFEYFSETQRNKGNFPGRFSGRQFSNSRSEMNVSTLELGDSALYLCASSLFGQANTEAFFGQGTRLTVV.

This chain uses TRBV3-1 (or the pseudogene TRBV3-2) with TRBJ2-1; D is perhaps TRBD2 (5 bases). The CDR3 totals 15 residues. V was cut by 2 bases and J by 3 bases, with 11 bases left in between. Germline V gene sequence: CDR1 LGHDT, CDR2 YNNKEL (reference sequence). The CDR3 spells CASSQKLASYNEQFF. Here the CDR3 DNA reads TGTGCCAGCAGCCAAAAGCTAGCTAGCTACAATGAGCAGTTCTTC.

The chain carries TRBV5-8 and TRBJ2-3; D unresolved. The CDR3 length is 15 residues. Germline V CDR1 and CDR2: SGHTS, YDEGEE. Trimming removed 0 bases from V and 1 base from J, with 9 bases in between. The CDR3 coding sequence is TGTGCCAGCAGCTTGGAAGCGCGACGCACAGATACGCAGTATTTT. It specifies CASSLEARRTDTQYF.

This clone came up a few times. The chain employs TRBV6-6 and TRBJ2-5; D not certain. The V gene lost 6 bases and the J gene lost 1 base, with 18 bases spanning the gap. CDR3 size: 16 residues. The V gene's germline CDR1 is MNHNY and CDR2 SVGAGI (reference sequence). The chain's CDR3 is CASSSRHEETQETQYF. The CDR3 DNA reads TGTGCCAGCAGCTCACGTCACGAGGAGACCCAAGAGACCCAGTACTTC.

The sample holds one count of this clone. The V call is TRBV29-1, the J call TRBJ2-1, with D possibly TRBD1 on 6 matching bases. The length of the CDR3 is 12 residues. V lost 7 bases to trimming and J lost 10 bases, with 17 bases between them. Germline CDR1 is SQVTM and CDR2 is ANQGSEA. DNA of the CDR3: TGCAGCGGGGGCCCAGGGGCTGGGGAGCAGTTCTTC. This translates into CSGGPGAGEQFF.

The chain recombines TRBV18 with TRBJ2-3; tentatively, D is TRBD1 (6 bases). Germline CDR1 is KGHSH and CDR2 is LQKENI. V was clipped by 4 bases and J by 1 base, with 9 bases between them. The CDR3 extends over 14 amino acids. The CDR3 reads CASSQQGRTDTQYF. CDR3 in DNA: TGTGCCAGCTCACAACAGGGTCGCACAGATACGCAGTATTTT. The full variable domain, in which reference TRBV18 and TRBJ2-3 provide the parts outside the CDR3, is NAGVMQNPRHLVRRRGQEARLRCSPMKGHSHVYWYRQLPEEGLKFMVYLQKENIIDESGMPKERFSAEFPKEGPSILRIQQVVRGDSAAYFCASSQQGRTDTQYFGPGTRLTVL.

For the CDR3, the DNA is TGTGCCAGCAGCTTCTGGGTAGCGGGGGAGGGCAATGAGCAGTTCTTC. Translating gives CASSFWVAGEGNEQFF. The rearrangement links TRBV7-6 to TRBJ2-1; 9 bases map to TRBD2. V lost 3 bases to trimming and J lost 6 bases; unmatched junction nucleotides: 9. The CDR3 is 16 residues long. Germline-derived CDR1 and CDR2 are SGHVS and FNYEAQ.

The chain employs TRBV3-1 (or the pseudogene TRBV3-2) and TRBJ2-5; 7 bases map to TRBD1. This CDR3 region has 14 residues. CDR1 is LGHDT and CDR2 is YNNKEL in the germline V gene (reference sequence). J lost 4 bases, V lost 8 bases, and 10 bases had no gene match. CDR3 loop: CASGRQGAIETQYF. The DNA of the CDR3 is TGTGCCAGCGGTCGACAGGGTGCGATAGAGACCCAGTACTTC.

The CDR3 DNA reads TGTGCCAGCAGTTACACCCTGTCGGGAGAAACACCGGGACTTCGTAACTACGAGCAGTACTTC. It specifies CASSYTLSGETPGLRNYEQYF. The chain employs TRBV6-2 or TRBV6-3 and TRBJ2-7, with D perhaps matching TRBD2 (6 bases). The V and J ends lost 2 bases and 3 bases respectively, with 32 bases between them. This CDR3 has 21 amino acids. CDR1 is MNHEY and CDR2 is SVGEGT in the germline V gene.

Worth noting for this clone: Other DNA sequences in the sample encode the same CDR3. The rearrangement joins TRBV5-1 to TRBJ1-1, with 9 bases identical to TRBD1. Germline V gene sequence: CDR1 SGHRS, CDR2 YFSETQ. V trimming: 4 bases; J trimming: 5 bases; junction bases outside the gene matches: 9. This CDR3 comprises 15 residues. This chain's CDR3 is CASSVMTGGGTEAFF. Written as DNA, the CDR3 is TGCGCCAGCAGCGTTATGACAGGGGGGGGGACTGAAGCTTTCTTT.

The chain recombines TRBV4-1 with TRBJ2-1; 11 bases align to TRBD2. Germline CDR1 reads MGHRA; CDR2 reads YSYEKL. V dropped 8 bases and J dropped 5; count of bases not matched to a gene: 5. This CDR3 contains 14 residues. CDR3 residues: CASQTSGVNNEQFF. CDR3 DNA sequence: TGCGCCAGCCAGACTAGCGGGGTTAACAATGAGCAGTTCTTC.

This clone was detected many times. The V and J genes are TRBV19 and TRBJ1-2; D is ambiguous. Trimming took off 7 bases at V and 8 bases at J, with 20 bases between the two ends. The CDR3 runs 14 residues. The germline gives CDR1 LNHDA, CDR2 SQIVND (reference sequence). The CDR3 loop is CASNDAPGGMGYTF. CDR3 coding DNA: TGTGCCAGTAACGACGCTCCTGGAGGGATGGGCTACACCTTC.

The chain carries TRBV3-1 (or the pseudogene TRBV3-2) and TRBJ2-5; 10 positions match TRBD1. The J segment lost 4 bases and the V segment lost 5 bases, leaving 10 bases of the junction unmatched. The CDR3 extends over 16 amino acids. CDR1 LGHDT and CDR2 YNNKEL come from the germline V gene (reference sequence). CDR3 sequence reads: CASSTAGTGVPETQYF. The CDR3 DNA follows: TGTGCCAGCAGCACTGCCGGGACAGGGGTACCAGAGACCCAGTACTTC.

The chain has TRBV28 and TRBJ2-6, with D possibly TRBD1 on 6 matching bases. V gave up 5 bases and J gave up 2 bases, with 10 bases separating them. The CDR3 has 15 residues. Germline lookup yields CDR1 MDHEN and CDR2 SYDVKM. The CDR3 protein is CASSAQGAGANVLTF. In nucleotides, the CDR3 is TGTGCCAGCAGTGCACAGGGAGCTGGGGCCAACGTCCTGACTTTC.

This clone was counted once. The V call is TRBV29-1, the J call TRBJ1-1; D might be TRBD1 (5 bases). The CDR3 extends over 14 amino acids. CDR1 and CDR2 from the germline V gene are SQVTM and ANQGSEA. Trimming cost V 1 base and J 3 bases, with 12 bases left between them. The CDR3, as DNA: TGCAGCGTTGAAGTGGGGGGAGCAGACACTGAAGCTTTCTTT. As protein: CSVEVGGADTEAFF. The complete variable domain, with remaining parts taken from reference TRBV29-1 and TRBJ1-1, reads SAVISQKPSRDICQRGTSLTIQCQVDSQVTMMFWYRQQPGQSLTLIATANQGSEATYESGFVIDKFPISRPNLTFSTLTVSNMSPEDSSIYLCSVEVGGADTEAFFGQGTRLTVV.

The CDR3 DNA sequence: TGTGCCAGCAGTGAACAGGGCGGTGAGCAGTTCTTC. Amino acid sequence: CASSEQGGEQFF. This rearrangement joins TRBV25-1 to TRBJ2-1, with D possibly matching TRBD1 (5 bases). V was cut by 2 bases and J by 9 bases, with 8 bases left in between. The CDR3 consists of 12 residues. Looked up from germline, CDR1 is MGHDK and CDR2 is SYGVNS.

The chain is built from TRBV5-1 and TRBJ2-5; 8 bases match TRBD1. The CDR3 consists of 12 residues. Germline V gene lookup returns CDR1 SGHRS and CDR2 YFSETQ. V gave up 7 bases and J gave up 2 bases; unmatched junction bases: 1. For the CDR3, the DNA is TGCGCCAGCCGGACAGGGCAAGAGACCCAGTACTTC. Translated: CASRTGQETQYF.

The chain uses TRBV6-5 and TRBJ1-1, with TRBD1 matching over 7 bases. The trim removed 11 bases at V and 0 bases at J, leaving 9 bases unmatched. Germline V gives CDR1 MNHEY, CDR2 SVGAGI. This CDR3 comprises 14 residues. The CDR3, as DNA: TGTGCCGTAAGACAGGGACTCATGAACACTGAAGCTTTCTTT. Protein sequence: CAVRQGLMNTEAFF.

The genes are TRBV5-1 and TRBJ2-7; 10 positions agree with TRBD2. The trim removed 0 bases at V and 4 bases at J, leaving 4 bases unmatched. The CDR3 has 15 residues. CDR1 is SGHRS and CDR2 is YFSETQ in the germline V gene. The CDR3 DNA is TGCGCCAGCAGCTTGGTACTAGCGGGAAGGTACGAGCAGTACTTC. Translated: CASSLVLAGRYEQYF.

The CDR3: CASSQELVQGVFPTPFNYGYTF. The DNA of the CDR3 is TGTGCCAGCAGCCAAGAACTGGTGCAGGGGGTTTTTCCAACGCCGTTCAACTATGGCTACACCTTC. This sequence joins TRBV4-2 and TRBJ1-2, with 7 bases that match TRBD1. The V and J ends lost 0 bases and 2 bases, in that order; junction bases with no gene match: 24. This CDR3 region has 22 residues. Germline V gene data show CDR1 as LGHNA and CDR2 as YNFKEQ.

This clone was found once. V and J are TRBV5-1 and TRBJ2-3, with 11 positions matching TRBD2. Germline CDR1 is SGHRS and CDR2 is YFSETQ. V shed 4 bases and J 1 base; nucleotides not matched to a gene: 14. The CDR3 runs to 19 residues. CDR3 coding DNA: TGCGCCAGCAGCCCCGAGGGTAGCGGGAGGGCCCGGGGCACAGATACGCAGTATTTT. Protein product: CASSPEGSGRARGTDTQYF.